The clone carrying this TCR beta chain was detected a few times. Antigen specificity is unknown. The CDR3 is 13 residues long. Between the trimmed V and J ends, which lost 5 bases and 4 bases, there was a span of 9 bases. Germline-derived CDR1 and CDR2 are MGHDK and SYGVNS. These data originate in a study of cytomegalovirus exposure and HLA in healthy donors. Notes on the study in general: 87-base-pair reads could not separate some V segments, including TRBV6-2 and TRBV6-3. Previous analysis showed most TCR beta V segments were productive about 90% or about 30% of the time.

With 60 Vbeta and 13 Jbeta primers, the PCR was carried out. TCRdb keeps only in-frame clones here, not all; method: immunoSEQ multiplex PCR. The sample has some 130,000 clones, 60% to 80% seen once. The chain uses TRBV25-1 and TRBJ2-1; weak D call: TRBD1 (5 bases). The sequencing sample was made of PBMCs. This TCR was recovered from a man younger than 40 in good health and CMV-seronegative. The CDR3 spells CASSRQIYNEQFF. DNA of the CDR3: TGTGCCAGCAGTAGACAGATATACAATGAGCAGTTCTTC.